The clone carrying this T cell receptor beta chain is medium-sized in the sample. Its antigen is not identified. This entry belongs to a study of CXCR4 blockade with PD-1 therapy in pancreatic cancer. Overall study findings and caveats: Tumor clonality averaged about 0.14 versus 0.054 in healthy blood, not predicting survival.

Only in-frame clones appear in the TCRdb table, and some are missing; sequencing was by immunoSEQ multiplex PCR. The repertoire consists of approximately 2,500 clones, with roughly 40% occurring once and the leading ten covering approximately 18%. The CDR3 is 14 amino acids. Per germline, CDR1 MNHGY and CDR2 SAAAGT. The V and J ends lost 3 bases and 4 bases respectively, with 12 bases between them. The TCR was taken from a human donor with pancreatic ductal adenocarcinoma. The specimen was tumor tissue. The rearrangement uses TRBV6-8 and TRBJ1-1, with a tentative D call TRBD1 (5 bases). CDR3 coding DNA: TGTGCCAGCAGTTATGATAGGGGTGGCACTGAAGCTTTCTTT. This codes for CASSYDRGGTEAFF.